This T cell receptor (beta chain) was recovered during a study of cytomegalovirus exposure and HLA in healthy donors listed by TCRdb under 2017. The study in broad terms: An earlier analysis of several hundred of the donors reported 276 Gb of sequence data and approximately 120 million unique TCR beta sequences obtained from 180 million or so T cells. Roughly 290 gigabases of sequencing data and approximately 92 million unique TCR sequences made up an early release that covered fewer than 650 HLA-typed donors. The genetic ancestry cluster associated with self-reported Caucasian donors included 80% to 90% of the 398 genotyped donors. The aim of the study was to test whether cataloging public T cell receptors could identify signatures of past pathogen exposure. The study used immunosequencing to profile the T cell repertoires of 666 subjects and linked those repertoires to cytomegalovirus serostatus. Along with the 666-subject first cohort, a separate validation cohort of over 90 different subjects was used. To predict cytomegalovirus infection status, the study brought together high-throughput TCR immunosequencing, statistical association of individual TCRs with disease status, and machine learning. A later analysis re-analyzed previously published TCR beta repertoires from 666 donors and added high-resolution HLA genotyping to study TCR occurrence patterns. Rather than drawing on any new phenotypic data, the later analysis identified candidate immune exposures from TCR beta sequences and the way those sequences occurred across donors. An earlier analysis of about 620 of the donors applied high-throughput TCR beta sequencing to assess whether each TCR beta V gene segment acted as functional or pseudogenic. Donor age, sex, ethnicity and CMV serostatus were compiled alongside the repertoire data. A later genetic analysis used genome-wide SNP genotypes for about 60% of the roughly 700 donors, treating that subset as a discovery cohort. All discovery cohort repertoires had been generated on a single sequencing platform. Class I and class II HLA loci were covered by the typing at four-digit resolution. Typing coverage varied by locus: roughly 629-630 donors for A, B, C, DRB1 and DQB1; approximately 500 for DQA1; about 600 for DPA1; some 470 for DPB1. About five DR-DQ haplotypes were treated as single units for association and clustering because of strong linkage in the cohort. Among 398 genotyped donors of the cohort, an average of roughly 230,000 unique TCR beta nucleotide sequences was sequenced per donor, of which about 20% were non-productive. Study-wide conclusions, independent of this receptor: Some IMGT-functional V segments, including TRBV6-2 and TRBV6-3, could not be told apart with the 87-base-pair reads, so those segments were excluded. A cluster of highly shared sequence variants was judged likely to represent a technical artifact of the sequencing pipeline. Correlated functional status among segregating V segments might reflect linkage disequilibrium, but an unknown experimental factor could not be ruled out. Specific HLA alleles were associated with 15,000 to 20,000 TCR beta sequences at a false discovery rate of 0.05 in a later analysis. The authors suggested that the approach could potentially be generalized to other disease states and immunological phenotypes. A further reported finding was that TCR beta sequences accurately predicted the HLA-A and HLA-B alleles for most subjects in the first cohort. The study listed 150 to 200 TCR beta chains as associated with cytomegalovirus. This cohort had only TCR beta chains sequenced, and the lack of alpha or paired-chain data limited which features could be detected. Because counts were too low, more than 15 rarely observed V segments, including chromosome 9 orphons, were left out of the earlier analysis of approximately 500 of the donors. Assigning TCR associations to individual alleles was difficult when HLA alleles, especially DR and DQ, strongly co-occurred. Cytomegalovirus status was reported to be diagnosed by the classifier with high specificity and sensitivity in both the original and validation cohorts. HLA typing was unavailable for some donors at each locus, so association tests used only the typed subset. For the cohort, immune exposure information was limited to CMV serostatus. V-gene and J-gene trimming of TCR beta chains was associated with a missense DCLRE1C variant in a later genetic analysis, and the association was replicated in an independent cohort. According to a later analysis, most CMV-associated TCR beta chains appeared to be HLA-restricted, and the HLA associations seemed to be driven largely by CMV exposure. In a later analysis, HLA-associated TCR beta chains were found to be more clonally expanded and to have lower generation probabilities than equally common non-associated chains. Compared with the approximately 710-donor mean, donors in an Asian-associated ancestry cluster had fewer N-insertions in productive TCRs, according to a later genetic analysis. In a later analysis, TCR association rates were found to vary across HLA loci, with the most associated TCRs seen for DRB1 alleles and the fewest for HLA-C alleles. While some public TCRs were present in many individuals, most TCR sequences turned up only very rarely across donors. Presence/absence analyses assumed roughly uniform sequencing depth across donors, an assumption that may not hold. A few of the identified cytomegalovirus-associated TCR beta chains were confirmed in vitro to be specific for cytomegalovirus antigens. Broadly in line with IMGT annotations, most TCR beta V segments showed up in productive rearrangements about 87% or about 30% of the time in an earlier analysis of about 500 of the donors. In a later analysis, several top co-occurrence clusters were reported to appear linked to parvovirus B19, influenza, CMV and Epstein-Barr virus.

A remark on this clone: Its antigen remains unidentified. No quality values exist for individual bases; no much larger clone is one base distant.

V is cut back by 0 bases and J by 5 bases, with 9 bases in the junction unmatched. CDR1 and CDR2 are read off the germline V gene (reference sequence) as GTSNPN and SVGIG. From cysteine to phenylalanine, the CDR3 is 15 amino acids long. Only the CDR3 DNA is retained, 45 bases long and in frame from the first base. The cohort comprised fewer than 750 healthy bone marrow donors. All cohort members were sampled while nominally healthy, although unrecorded immune exposures were likely present. The donor was CMV seronegative and belonged to the group of around 350 seronegative cohort members. Each donor provided a peripheral blood sample, and peripheral blood mononuclear cells were used for TCR beta sequencing. The Qiagen DNeasy Blood Extraction Kit was used to extract genomic DNA from the blood cell samples. Receptor amplification or capture employed the immunoSEQ multiplex PCR assay. For the multiplex PCR, a mixture combining 60 forward primers for TCR Vbeta segments and 13 reverse primers for TCR Jbeta segments was used. Amplification of the CDR3 region of rearranged TCR beta genes was performed with a multiplex PCR assay on genomic DNA. The Illumina HiSeq System was used to sequence the amplified TCR beta libraries as 87-base-pair reads. For the original study's pipeline: In a later analysis, approximately 74 million unique TCR beta chains were counted across the approximately 620 repertoires, and some 10 million of these chains were shared by at least two donors. To remove PCR and sequencing errors, raw reads were error-corrected and collapsed into unique sequences using a nearest-neighbor algorithm that merged closely related sequences. Alignment of CDR3 sequences to IMGT reference sequences was used to assign V, D and J gene segments. Each retained sequence needed at least a six-nucleotide match to both a V gene segment and a J gene segment. A rearrangement counted as productive if the CDR3 had no stop codons and remained in frame with V and J, and every other rearrangement counted as non-productive. CDR3 was defined according to IMGT convention as the region running from the second conserved V-encoded cysteine to the conserved J-encoded phenylalanine. The earlier analysis of 550 to 650 of the donors excluded any sequence lacking an unambiguous match to a single V gene segment. An earlier analysis of a few hundred of the donors called V segments functional above 56.7% productive rearrangements and segregating when the between-donor standard deviation exceeded 5%. A statistical classification framework was built for diagnosing cytomegalovirus status from the catalog of TCR beta chain sequences. In a later analysis, TCR nucleotide sequences were compared against IMGT/GENE-DB human TR gene sequences so that V and J genes could be assigned. A later analysis assigned CDR3 sequences and most-parsimonious VDJ recombination scenarios with the TCRdist pipeline. A later analysis defined each TCR beta chain by its CDR3 amino acid sequence plus V-gene family, and excluded reads lacking a unique V-gene family. A later analysis removed 592 highly shared, low-generation-probability nucleotide sequences to deal with suspected cross-contamination and a sequencing artifact. A later analysis calculated a clonal expansion index for each public chain from normalized within-repertoire ranks of inferred template counts. Generation probabilities in a later analysis came from a VDJ recombination model fitted to out-of-frame rearrangements, and those results were checked against IGoR. In a later analysis, hypergeometric tests were used to score TCR-TCR, TCR-HLA and TCR-CMV co-occurrence, with a repertoire-size bias correction applied to TCR pairs. To estimate false discovery rates, a later analysis permuted the HLA or CMV assignments 20 times. In a later analysis, co-occurring TCRs were grouped using DBSCAN, and TCRdist sequence similarity was added for clustering within HLA-allele-positive subsets. Repertoires with fewer than 30,000 or more than 120,000 public chains were left out of co-occurrence clustering, as were a few repertoires with anomalous nucleotide sharing. TCRdb re-hosts the immuneACCESS table, in-frame sequences only. Its copies lack some clones; in the studies checked, an unresolved V gene accounts for under half of them, and the cause for the rest is not known. The D gene and trimming were derived from the DNA, and the V and J assignments and clone size from that table. This sample comprises under 200,000 clones, roughly 80% of them detected only once. About 0.76% of the sample belongs to the ten largest clones.

Sample: PBMCs. Recombination linked TRBV30 to TRBJ2-7; 8 central bases correspond to TRBD1. The clonotype comes from a woman between 18 and 29 years old in good health and CMV-seronegative. The CDR3 sequence is CAWSVSRQGFDEQYF. The nucleotides read TGTGCCTGGAGTGTTTCGAGACAGGGGTTCGACGAGCAGTACTTC.